This T cell receptor beta chain was captured by sequencing in a study of shared clonotypes between healthy human individuals. Sequencing used immunoSEQ multiplex PCR; TCRdb keeps in-frame clones, though not all of them. The profile shows roughly 650,000 clones, roughly 97% of them singletons. The sample holds one count of this clone. Trimming removed 4 bases from V and 0 bases from J, with 10 bases in between. Germline CDR1 SNHLY, CDR2 FYNNEI. The CDR3 totals 15 residues. Material: naive CD4+ T cells sorted from blood. Subset indicated: CD45RA+ positively selected. This clonotype was obtained from a woman in her twenties or thirties in good health. The chain is built from TRBV2 and TRBJ1-5, with D maybe TRBD1 (5 bases). DNA for the CDR3: TGTGCCAGCAGTGCTCAGGGATATAGCAATCAGCCCCAGCATTTT. This gives the protein CASSAQGYSNQPQHF. The whole variable domain, filled in from reference TRBV2 and TRBJ1-5, reads EPEVTQTPSHQVTQMGQEVILRCVPISNHLYFYWYRQILGQKVEFLVSFYNNEISEKSEIFDDQFSVERPDGSNFTLKIRSTKLEDSAMYFCASSAQGYSNQPQHFGDGTRLSIL.